Each of the 10 T cell receptor beta chains below was sequenced from the same sample in a study of shared clonotypes between healthy human individuals. Method: immunoSEQ multiplex PCR; TCRdb's copy keeps in-frame clones and lacks some. The table lists over 850,000 clones, around three quarters of them singletons. Sequences were obtained from memory CD4+ T cells from PBMCs. Described subset: CD45RA-negative fraction. These TCRs come from a young man in good health. Some clones in this sample may be carry-over from other donors' samples.

V is TRBV5-1 and J is TRBJ2-5; 7 nucleotides line up with TRBD1. This CDR3 has 14 residues. Unmatched junction bases numbered 10, after V lost 7 bases and J lost 4 bases. Germline CDR1 is SGHRS and CDR2 is YFSETQ. CDR3 protein: CASGLVEGAETQYF. The CDR3 DNA is TGCGCCAGCGGGCTAGTTGAGGGGGCAGAGACCCAGTACTTC.

The CDR3 reads CASSTRSLGTSGRGEQYF. CDR3 bases: TGTGCCAGCAGCACCCGATCTCTCGGGACTAGCGGGAGGGGCGAGCAGTACTTC. The V gene is TRBV28, the J gene TRBJ2-7, with 16 bases fitting TRBD2. From germline, CDR1 is MDHEN and CDR2 SYDVKM. Unmatched junction bases numbered 14, after V lost 6 bases and J lost 6 bases. This CDR3 has 18 residues. Variable domain in full (rest from reference TRBV28 and TRBJ2-7): DVKVTQSSRYLVKRTGEKVFLECVQDMDHENMFWYRQDPGLGLRLIYFSYDVKMKEKGDIPEGYSVSREKKERFSLILESASTNQTSMYLCASSTRSLGTSGRGEQYFGPGTRLTVT.

The sample holds a few counts of this clone. The V call is TRBV7-2, the J call TRBJ1-1; D remains ambiguous. CDR3 length equals 14 residues. Trimming removed 1 base from V and 5 bases from J, with 11 bases in between. Germline loops: CDR1 SGHTA, CDR2 FQGNSA. As DNA, the CDR3 is TGTGCCAGCAGCTTAGGCAGGTTGAGGACTGAAGCTTTCTTT. It codes for CASSLGRLRTEAFF.

The CDR3 reads CSAGLAGWEVYNEQFF. The CDR3 DNA reads TGCAGCGCGGGACTAGCGGGATGGGAGGTCTACAATGAGCAGTTCTTC. The chain carries TRBV29-1 and TRBJ2-1, with 13 bases lining up with TRBD2. Germline V gives CDR1 SQVTM, CDR2 ANQGSEA. The CDR3 sequence is 16 residues long. After removal of 7 bases from V and 3 bases from J, the junction contained 9 bases not matched to a gene.

J is TRBJ2-3 and V is TRBV5-8; no reliable D call. The CDR3 extends over 10 amino acids. The germline gives CDR1 SGHTS, CDR2 YDEGEE. The CDR3 sequence is CGYGAYTQYF. CDR3 coding DNA: TGTGGATACGGCGCGTATACGCAGTATTTT.

CDR3 DNA: TGCGCCAGCAGCCCGGAGGGGGCAGATACGCAGTATTTT. This codes for CASSPEGADTQYF. The V and J genes are TRBV5-1 and TRBJ2-3, with D perhaps matching TRBD1 or TRBD2 (6 bases each). The CDR3 is 13 residues long. Germline V lookup: CDR1 SGHRS, CDR2 YFSETQ. V lost 4 bases to trimming and J lost 4 bases, with 10 bases between them.

V gene TRBV5-1 combines with J gene TRBJ2-7, with D perhaps matching TRBD1 (6 bases). Trimming shortened V by 1 base and J by 11 bases, and 13 bases separated the two germline ends. Per the germline V gene, CDR1 is SGHRS and CDR2 is YFSETQ. The CDR3 covers 12 residues. The DNA for the CDR3 is TGCGCCAGCAGCTTGCGACGCGCAGGGGAGTACTTC. This codes for CASSLRRAGEYF.

This clone was detected only a few times. The chain carries TRBV2 and TRBJ2-7, with 9 bases identical to TRBD1. Germline V gene data show CDR1 as SNHLY and CDR2 as FYNNEI. V lost 7 bases and J lost 3; bases outside the gene matches: 10. The CDR3 loop spans 15 amino acids. CDR3 bases: TGTGCCAGCAAAGCGGACAGGGGTTGGAGCTACGAGCAGTACTTC. Its translation is CASKADRGWSYEQYF. Looking up the rest from reference TRBV2 and TRBJ2-7 gives the full variable domain: EPEVTQTPSHQVTQMGQEVILRCVPISNHLYFYWYRQILGQKVEFLVSFYNNEISEKSEIFDDQFSVERPDGSNFTLKIRSTKLEDSAMYFCASKADRGWSYEQYFGPGTRLTVT.

V is TRBV6-1 and J is TRBJ2-3; D gene uncertain. CDR1 and CDR2 (germline): MNHNS, SASEGT. The CDR3 length is 12 residues. With 5 bases removed from V and 4 bases from J, the gap between germline ends came to 7 bases. The DNA for the CDR3 is TGTGCCAGCAGTTATAAACCAGATACGCAGTATTTT. As protein: CASSYKPDTQYF.

A remark on this clone: Distinct nucleotide sequences in the sample also encode this CDR3. V gene TRBV28 combines with J gene TRBJ2-1; D remains ambiguous. The V gene lost 8 bases and the J gene lost 0 bases, with 8 bases spanning the gap. Germline CDR1 is MDHEN and CDR2 is SYDVKM. The CDR3 covers 13 residues. CDR3 coding DNA: TGTGCCAGCCGCGGCGGCTCCTACAATGAGCAGTTCTTC. Encoded protein: CASRGGSYNEQFF.